This T cell receptor beta chain was recorded in a study of OX40 agonist ivuxolimab in advanced cancers. Background on the whole study: Ivuxolimab was a fully human IgG2 agonistic monoclonal antibody targeting the costimulatory receptor OX40 (CD134). The point of sequencing TCRbeta in the periphery was to test whether ivuxolimab changed TCR sequence diversity and drove clonal T-cell expansion. The paper covers the monotherapy dose-escalation part of the phase I ivuxolimab trial, which included N ≈ 50 patients. Of the approximately 53 patients in dose escalation, about 20 had hepatocellular carcinoma, approximately 15 had melanoma, 9 had renal cell carcinoma and 9 had head and neck cancer. Patients were allowed to have had prior anti-PD-1, anti-PD-L1 or anti-CTLA-4 therapy, and 30% to 40% of the dose-escalation patients had previously received checkpoint inhibitors. Partial responses occurred in three dose-escalation patients: two with cutaneous melanoma and one with hepatocellular carcinoma. The dose-escalation cohort was 82.7% male with a mean age of about 58 years, ranging from roughly 23 to 80. Intravenous ivuxolimab was administered to patients every 2 weeks at six dose levels: 0.01, 0.1, 0.3, 1.5, 3 and 10 mg/kg.

Broader findings and caveats from the paper: After ivuxolimab, more expanded clones were found on average in CD8+ T cells than in CD4+ T cells. The antigen specificity of the peripheral T cells that underwent clonal expansion was not determined. At doses from 0.1 to 3.0 mg/kg, clonal expansion was seen in both CD4+ and CD8+ blood T cells between baseline and week 6. Low levels of normalized T-cell clonal expansion were also seen in some nonresponding patients. In the 0.1-3.0 mg/kg groups, partial responders had among the lowest normalized peripheral clonal expansion, particularly in CD8+ T cells.

The CDR3, cysteine through phenylalanine, is 12 amino acids long. The CDR3 DNA has 36 bases and is translated from base 1. The CDR1 and CDR2 encoded by the germline V gene are MNHEY and SVGAGI. V lost 8 bases and J lost 0 bases; the stretch between them is 5 bases long. Genomic DNA was isolated from the sorted cells so that the TCRbeta CDR3 region could be sequenced. TCRbeta CDR3 regions were sequenced using the immunoSEQ Assay. In TCRdb, the immuneACCESS table is reduced to in-frame sequences with V and J assigned. These tables do not hold every clone; where another copy was compared, an unresolved V gene accounts for under half, and the others remain unexplained. For this sample there are nearly 95,000 clones; roughly 92% appear just once. The ten largest clones take up around 2.5% of the sample. Regarding this clone: It has no known antigen specificity. Base-call qualities are not available, and no considerably larger clone is one nucleotide away.

Patients with a history of autoimmune disease or receiving systemic immunosuppression were excluded from the trial. Peripheral blood for TCR sequencing was collected from all dose cohorts at baseline, on cycle 4 day 1, and on cycle 7 day 1. Samples came from an open-label, multicenter, first-in-human phase I dose-escalation trial of ivuxolimab. Adults with locally advanced or metastatic melanoma, renal cell, hepatocellular, or head and neck squamous cell carcinoma were enrolled in the trial. Before TCR sequencing, CD4+ T cells and CD8+ T cells were sorted from peripheral blood as separate populations.

This material consisted of CD4+ or CD8+ T cells sorted from blood, taken in a trial of the OX40 agonist ivuxolimab. Recombination connected TRBV6-5 to TRBJ1-3, with no D gene named confidently. This sequence was found in an adult with an advanced solid tumor such as melanoma, head and neck, liver or kidney cancer. The sequence in DNA is TGTGCCAGCCATAACTCTGGAAACACCATATATTTT. This sequence encodes CASHNSGNTIYF.